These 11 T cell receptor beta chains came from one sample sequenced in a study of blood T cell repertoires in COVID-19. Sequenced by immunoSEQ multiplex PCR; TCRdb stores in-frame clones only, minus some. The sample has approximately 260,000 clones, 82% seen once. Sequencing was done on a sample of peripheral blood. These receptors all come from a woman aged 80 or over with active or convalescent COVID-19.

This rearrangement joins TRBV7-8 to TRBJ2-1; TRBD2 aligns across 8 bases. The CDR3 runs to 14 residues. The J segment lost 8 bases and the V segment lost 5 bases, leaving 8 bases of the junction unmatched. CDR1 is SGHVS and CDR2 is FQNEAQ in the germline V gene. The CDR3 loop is CASSLGTRGYEQFF. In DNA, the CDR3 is TGTGCCAGCAGCCTGGGGACTAGAGGATATGAGCAGTTCTTC.

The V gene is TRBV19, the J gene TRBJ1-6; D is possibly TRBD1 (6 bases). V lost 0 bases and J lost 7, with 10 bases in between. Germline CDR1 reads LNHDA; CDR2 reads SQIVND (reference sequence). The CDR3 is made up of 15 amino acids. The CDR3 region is CASSIDGQLNSPLHF. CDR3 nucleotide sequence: TGTGCCAGTAGTATAGACGGACAGCTAAATTCACCCCTCCACTTT.

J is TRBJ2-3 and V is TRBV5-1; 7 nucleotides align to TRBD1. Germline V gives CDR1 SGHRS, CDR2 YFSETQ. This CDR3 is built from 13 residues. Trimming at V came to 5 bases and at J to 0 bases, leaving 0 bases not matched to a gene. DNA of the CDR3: TGCGCCAGCAGACAGGGGAGCACAGATACGCAGTATTTT. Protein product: CASRQGSTDTQYF.

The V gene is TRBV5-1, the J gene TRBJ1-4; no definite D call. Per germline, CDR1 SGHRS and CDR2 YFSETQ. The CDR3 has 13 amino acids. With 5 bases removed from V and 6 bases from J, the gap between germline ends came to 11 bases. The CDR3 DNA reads TGCGCCAGCAGTCCGGAGGGCTATGAAAAACTGTTTTTT. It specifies CASSPEGYEKLFF.

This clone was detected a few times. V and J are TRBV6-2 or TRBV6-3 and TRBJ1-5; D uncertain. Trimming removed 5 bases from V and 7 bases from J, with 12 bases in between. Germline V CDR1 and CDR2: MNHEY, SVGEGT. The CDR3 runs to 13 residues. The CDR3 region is CASSPLGRQPQHF. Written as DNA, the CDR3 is TGTGCCAGCAGTCCACTAGGGAGGCAGCCCCAGCATTTT.

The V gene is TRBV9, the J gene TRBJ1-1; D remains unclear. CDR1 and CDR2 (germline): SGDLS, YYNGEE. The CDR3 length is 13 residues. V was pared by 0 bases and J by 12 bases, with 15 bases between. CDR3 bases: TGTGCCAGCAGCGTAGATGGTTTAACAGCCCCTTTCTTT. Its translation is CASSVDGLTAPFF.

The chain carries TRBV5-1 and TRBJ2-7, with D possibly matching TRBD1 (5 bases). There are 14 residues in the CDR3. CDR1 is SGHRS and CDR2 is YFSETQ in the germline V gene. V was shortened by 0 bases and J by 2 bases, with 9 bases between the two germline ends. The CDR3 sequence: CASSLVPGTYEQYF. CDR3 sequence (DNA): TGCGCCAGCAGCTTGGTCCCAGGGACCTACGAGCAGTACTTC.

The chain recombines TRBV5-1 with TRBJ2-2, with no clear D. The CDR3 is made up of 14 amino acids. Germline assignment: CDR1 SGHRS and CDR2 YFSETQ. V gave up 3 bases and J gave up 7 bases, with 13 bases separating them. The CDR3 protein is CASSWQVSGGELFF. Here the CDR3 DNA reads TGCGCCAGCAGCTGGCAAGTTTCGGGCGGGGAGCTGTTTTTT.

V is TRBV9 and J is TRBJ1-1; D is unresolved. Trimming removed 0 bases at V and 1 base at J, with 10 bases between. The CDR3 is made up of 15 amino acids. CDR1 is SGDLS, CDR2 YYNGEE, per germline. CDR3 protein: CASSVVGSANTEAFF. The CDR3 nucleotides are TGTGCCAGCAGCGTAGTGGGGAGTGCGAACACTGAAGCTTTCTTT.

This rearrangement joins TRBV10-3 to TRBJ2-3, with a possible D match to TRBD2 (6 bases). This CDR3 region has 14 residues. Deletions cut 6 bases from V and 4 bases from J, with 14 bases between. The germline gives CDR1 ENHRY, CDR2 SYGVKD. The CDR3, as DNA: TGTGCCATCAGCCGACTAGTTCCGGCAGATACGCAGTATTTT. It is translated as CAISRLVPADTQYF.

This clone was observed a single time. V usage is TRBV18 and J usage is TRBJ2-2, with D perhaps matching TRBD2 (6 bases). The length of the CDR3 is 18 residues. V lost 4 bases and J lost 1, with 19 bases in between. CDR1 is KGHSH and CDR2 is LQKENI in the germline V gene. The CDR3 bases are TGTGCCAGCTCACAAGCCTCTTCGGGAGTAGGGAACACCGGGGAGCTGTTTTTT. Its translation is CASSQASSGVGNTGELFF.